This TCR beta chain was recovered during a study of beta chain features in type 1 diabetes. In all sorted populations, purity surpassed 95%. About this clone itself: The sample holds other DNA sequences that translate to the same CDR3.

The whole isolated RNA underwent reverse transcription, so sequencing captured expressed TCRB transcripts. Profiled with immunoSEQ multiplex PCR; TCRdb holds only in-frame clones, not every one. The table has more than 150,000 clones, approximately 9.9% seen once. Germline V gives CDR1 SGHTA, CDR2 FQGTGA. Unmatched junction bases numbered 5, after V lost 3 bases and J lost 6 bases. CDR3 length equals 15 residues. The sequencing sample was made of central memory CD4+ T cells from blood. The V gene is TRBV7-3, the J gene TRBJ2-1; 10 bases match TRBD2. The sequence came from a woman under 30 in good health. Written as DNA, the CDR3 is TGTGCCAGCAGCTTGGATAGCGGGGGGAGCAATGAGCAGTTCTTC. This gives the protein CASSLDSGGSNEQFF.